The 29 T cell receptor beta chains below all came from one sample that was sequenced in a study of multiple sclerosis patients with progressive multifocal leukoencephalopathy. The table came from immunoSEQ multiplex PCR; TCRdb's copy has only in-frame clones and leaves some out. The profile shows tens of thousands of clones, just under 90% of them singletons. Sample time point: five to six months of natalizumab therapy. This material consisted of PBMCs, taken from a patient treated with natalizumab. These receptors all stem from a human donor with multiple sclerosis.

The CDR3, as DNA: TGTGCCAGCAGCTTAGGGTCATGGCAGGGTATTGGCTACACCTTC. This codes for CASSLGSWQGIGYTF. The gene calls are TRBV7-2 and TRBJ1-2, with a weak D call TRBD1 (5 bases). The CDR3 totals 15 residues. V lost 1 base and J lost 7, with 16 bases in between. Germline V gene lookup returns CDR1 SGHTA and CDR2 FQGNSA.

The chain recombines TRBV19 with TRBJ2-2; 11 bases fit TRBD2. The CDR3 runs to 17 residues. Unmatched junction bases numbered 6, after V lost 6 bases and J lost 0 bases. Germline V gene sequence: CDR1 LNHDA, CDR2 SQIVND (reference sequence). In nucleotides, the CDR3 is TGTGCCAGTAGGCCCCTAGCGGGAGGAGCGAACACCGGGGAGCTGTTTTTT. Translating it yields CASRPLAGGANTGELFF.

The chain links TRBV5-4 to TRBJ1-4; D gene uncertain. The CDR3 totals 14 residues. Germline V gene data show CDR1 as SGHNT and CDR2 as YYREEE (reference sequence). Trimming left V 4 bases short and J 2 bases short, with 9 bases between. In DNA, the CDR3 is TGTGCCAGCAGCCTGGAGGGCACTAATGAAAAACTGTTTTTT. It encodes CASSLEGTNEKLFF. Full variable domain (missing parts from reference TRBV5-4 and TRBJ1-4): ETGVTQSPTHLIKTRGQQVTLRCSSQSGHNTVSWYQQALGQGPQFIFQYYREEENGRGNFPPRFSGLQFPNYSSELNVNALELDDSALYLCASSLEGTNEKLFFGSGTQLSVL.

The chain carries TRBV10-1 and TRBJ2-1; 8 bases align to TRBD2. CDR1 and CDR2 (germline): WNHNN, SYGVQD (reference sequence). The V segment lost 10 bases and the J segment 2 bases; nucleotides outside the gene matches: 7. The CDR3 loop spans 14 amino acids. The CDR3 sequence is CATSGSKTYNEQFF. In DNA form, the CDR3 reads TGCGCCACCAGCGGGAGTAAAACCTACAATGAGCAGTTCTTC.

This rearrangement joins TRBV28 to TRBJ2-6; D may be TRBD1 (5 bases). Between the trimmed V and J ends, which lost 5 bases and 4 bases, there was a span of 12 bases. Germline V gene lookup returns CDR1 MDHEN and CDR2 SYDVKM. This CDR3 spans 15 amino acids. The chain's CDR3 is CASSPLGPGANVLTF. In DNA, the CDR3 is TGTGCCAGCAGTCCGCTGGGGCCCGGGGCCAACGTCCTGACTTTC.

The rearrangement uses TRBV2 and TRBJ1-5; D might be TRBD1 (5 bases). Trimming left V 8 bases short and J 3 bases short, with 14 bases between. This CDR3 comprises 14 residues. Germline V gene lookup returns CDR1 SNHLY and CDR2 FYNNEI. The CDR3 is CASGQGRVNQPQHF. The CDR3 DNA follows: TGTGCCAGCGGTCAGGGACGCGTCAATCAGCCCCAGCATTTT.

The chain couples TRBV29-1 to TRBJ2-7; possible D gene TRBD1, 6 bases. Trimming left V 4 bases short and J 3 bases short, with 10 bases between. CDR1 is SQVTM, CDR2 ANQGSEA, per germline. The CDR3 extends over 12 amino acids. The CDR3 spells CSVAEGVYEQYF. For the CDR3, the DNA is TGCAGCGTTGCTGAGGGGGTCTACGAGCAGTACTTC.

The chain recombines TRBV5-1 with TRBJ2-2, with 12 bases aligning to TRBD1. Per germline, CDR1 SGHRS and CDR2 YFSETQ. The CDR3 extends over 17 amino acids. Trimming cost V 4 bases and J 4 bases; bases outside gene matches: 8. As DNA, the CDR3 is TGCGCCAGCAGCACGGGACAGGGGGCGGCGGGCACCGGGGAGCTGTTTTTT. Protein product: CASSTGQGAAGTGELFF.

The chain uses TRBV19 and TRBJ2-7; D is perhaps TRBD1 (5 bases). Germline V gene lookup returns CDR1 LNHDA and CDR2 SQIVND (reference sequence). V was pared by 4 bases and J by 7 bases, with 14 bases between. This CDR3 is 13 amino acids long. CDR3 residues: CASSRGTLGEQYF. Here the CDR3 DNA reads TGTGCCAGTAGTAGGGGCACCCTCGGGGAGCAGTACTTC.

The rearrangement uses TRBV7-8 and TRBJ1-3; D is unclear. Germline V lookup: CDR1 SGHVS, CDR2 FQNEAQ. V lost 2 bases, J lost 4 bases, and 6 bases lay in between. The length of the CDR3 is 13 residues. The CDR3 DNA reads TGTGCCAGCAGCTTATTTGTCGGAAACACCATATATTTT. Amino acid sequence: CASSLFVGNTIYF.

CDR3 protein: CASSLNGQGGNEKLFF. The CDR3 nucleotides read TGTGCCAGCTCCCTTAATGGACAGGGCGGAAATGAAAAACTGTTTTTT. The genes are TRBV18 and TRBJ1-4; TRBD1 agrees at 8 bases. V gave up 6 bases and J gave up 5 bases; unmatched junction bases: 11. This CDR3 has 16 residues. Germline assignment: CDR1 KGHSH and CDR2 LQKENI.

The chain links TRBV28 to TRBJ1-6; 9 nucleotides line up with TRBD1. This CDR3 is 18 amino acids long. V shed 8 bases, J shed 1 base, and the junction held 12 bases outside the gene matches. Germline assignment: CDR1 MDHEN and CDR2 SYDVKM. The CDR3 protein is CASFTPQGAKSYNSPLHF. In DNA, the CDR3 is TGTGCCAGCTTTACGCCACAGGGGGCGAAGTCCTATAATTCACCCCTCCACTTT.

This clone was counted a single time. V and J are TRBV2 and TRBJ2-3; possibly TRBD1 for D (5 bases). CDR1 and CDR2 (germline): SNHLY, FYNNEI. Trimming removed 4 bases at V and 2 bases at J, with 10 bases between. CDR3 length: 14 amino acids. The chain's CDR3 is CASSGTFLTDTQYF. In DNA, the CDR3 is TGTGCCAGCAGTGGGACATTCCTCACAGATACGCAGTATTTT.

DNA of the CDR3: TGTGCCAGCAGCTGGGGCGGACTAGCGGGCGATGAGCAGTTCTTC. Residues: CASSWGGLAGDEQFF. The chain combines TRBV5-4 with TRBJ2-1, with TRBD2 matching over 11 bases. The germline V gene has CDR1 SGHNT and CDR2 YYREEE (reference sequence). The CDR3 totals 15 residues. V trimming: 3 bases; J trimming: 8 bases; junction bases outside the gene matches: 7.

The rearrangement links TRBV5-4 to TRBJ2-1, with 9 nucleotides matching TRBD2. Trimming at V came to 0 bases and at J to 3 bases, leaving 4 bases not matched to a gene. Germline-derived CDR1 and CDR2 are SGHNT and YYREEE (reference sequence). This CDR3 comprises 16 residues. The CDR3 DNA reads TGTGCCAGCAGCTTGGATAGCGGGAGCTTCTACAATGAGCAGTTCTTC. Its protein is CASSLDSGSFYNEQFF.

This clone showed up just a few times. V and J are TRBV25-1 and TRBJ1-1, with 7 bases aligning to TRBD1. V lost 8 bases to trimming and J lost 3 bases; unmatched junction nucleotides: 12. In germline, CDR1 is MGHDK, CDR2 SYGVNS. This CDR3 has 15 residues. The CDR3 region has the DNA TGTGCCAGCCGAGGGGGGGACAGCTGGGACACTGAAGCTTTCTTT. As protein: CASRGGDSWDTEAFF. Combining the CDR3 with reference TRBV25-1 and TRBJ1-1 gives the whole variable domain EADIYQTPRYLVIGTGKKITLECSQTMGHDKMYWYQQDPGMELHLIHYSYGVNSTEKGDLSSESTVSRIRTEHFPLTLESARPSHTSQYLCASRGGDSWDTEAFFGQGTRLTVV.

V gene TRBV28 combines with J gene TRBJ2-2; D not resolved. The ends were cut back, 6 bases at V and 1 base at J, with 9 bases in the middle. The CDR3 totals 14 residues. CDR1 is MDHEN, CDR2 SYDVKM, per germline. CDR3 DNA sequence: TGTGCCAGCAGGGACCCACTGAACACCGGGGAGCTGTTTTTT. Translated: CASRDPLNTGELFF.

The chain combines TRBV21-1 with TRBJ2-7; the table assigns TRBD2, which was not confirmed against the DNA. TRBV21-1 is reported as a pseudogene. The CDR3 runs to 14 residues. The CDR3 loop reads CAEGSGGWVYEQYF. The CDR3, as DNA: TGTGCCGAGGGGTCGGGAGGATGGGTGTACGAGCAGTACTTC.

This clone appeared once. Other DNA variants within this sample encode the same CDR3. This chain joins TRBV10-3 and TRBJ2-7; perhaps D is TRBD1 or TRBD2 (5 bases each). The CDR3 loop spans 14 amino acids. Germline V gives CDR1 ENHRY, CDR2 SYGVKD. With 3 bases removed from V and 2 bases from J, the gap between germline ends came to 11 bases. The CDR3 nucleotides are TGTGCCATCAGTGAAGGGCGAGGGGCCTACGAGCAGTACTTC. Translation gives CAISEGRGAYEQYF.

The chain recombines TRBV5-5 with TRBJ2-5; 9 nucleotides agree with TRBD1. There are 14 residues in the CDR3. J lost 5 bases, V lost 2 bases, and 4 bases had no gene match. CDR1 and CDR2 from the germline V gene are SGHKS and YYEKEE (reference sequence). The chain's CDR3 is CASSFPGTGETQYF. For the CDR3, the DNA is TGTGCCAGCAGCTTTCCCGGGACAGGGGAGACCCAGTACTTC.

The chain couples TRBV5-1 to TRBJ2-6; no reliable D call. This CDR3 comprises 14 residues. V lost 0 bases to trimming and J lost 3 bases, with 4 bases between them. Per the germline V gene, CDR1 is SGHRS and CDR2 is YFSETQ. The CDR3 reads CASSLGIGANVLTF. Here the CDR3 DNA reads TGCGCCAGCAGCTTGGGAATTGGGGCCAACGTCCTGACTTTC.

The chain uses TRBV28 and TRBJ1-2; D gene ambiguous. The germline V gene encodes CDR1 MDHEN and CDR2 SYDVKM. The CDR3 loop spans 15 amino acids. V lost 7 bases and J lost 2, with 17 bases in between. The CDR3 protein is CASNRQLRGNYGYTF. The CDR3 DNA is TGTGCCAGCAACCGACAACTCCGGGGAAACTATGGCTACACCTTC.

In its sample, this clone was seen a few times. The chain is built from TRBV6-5 and TRBJ2-2; 8 positions agree with TRBD2. The CDR3 extends over 16 amino acids. J lost 5 bases, V lost 0 bases, and 5 bases had no gene match. CDR1 is MNHEY and CDR2 is SVGAGI in the germline V gene. The CDR3 reads CASSYSGTRRTGELFF. CDR3 sequence (DNA): TGTGCCAGCAGTTACTCAGGGACTAGGAGGACCGGGGAGCTGTTTTTT.

The chain employs TRBV5-1 and TRBJ1-1, with D unclear. Trimming took off 4 bases at V and 1 base at J, with 11 bases between the two ends. Germline V gives CDR1 SGHRS, CDR2 YFSETQ. The CDR3 spans 14 residues. CDR3 sequence: CASSLLVQNTEAFF. For the CDR3, the DNA is TGCGCCAGCAGCCTCCTCGTGCAGAACACTGAAGCTTTCTTT.

CDR3 amino acids: CASSPLVVAGGQGYEQYF. DNA for the CDR3: TGTGCCAGCTCACCCCTAGTGGTAGCGGGAGGTCAAGGCTACGAGCAGTACTTC. The rearrangement links TRBV18 to TRBJ2-7, with 10 nucleotides matching TRBD2. The CDR3 contains 18 residues. Trimming at V came to 3 bases and at J to 3 bases, leaving 14 bases not matched to a gene. CDR1 is KGHSH and CDR2 is LQKENI in the germline V gene. The full variable domain, in which reference TRBV18 and TRBJ2-7 provide the parts outside the CDR3, is NAGVMQNPRHLVRRRGQEARLRCSPMKGHSHVYWYRQLPEEGLKFMVYLQKENIIDESGMPKERFSAEFPKEGPSILRIQQVVRGDSAAYFCASSPLVVAGGQGYEQYFGPGTRLTVT.

Concerning this clone itself: Compared with germline, one end of the junction differs, possibly owing to a read error. The chain carries TRBV28 and TRBJ1-2, with D unresolved. Germline CDR1 MDHEN, CDR2 SYDVKM. This CDR3 has 14 amino acids. The chain's CDR3 is CASSLSQTNYGCTF. The CDR3 nucleotides are TGTGCCAGCAGTTTATCACAGACCAACTATGGCTGCACCTTC.

The V and J genes are TRBV9 and TRBJ2-1; TRBD2 agrees at 8 bases. V lost 0 bases to trimming and J lost 2 bases; unmatched junction nucleotides: 1. Per germline, CDR1 SGDLS and CDR2 YYNGEE. The CDR3 consists of 15 residues. CDR3 DNA sequence: TGTGCCAGCAGCGTAGACGGGAGGGCCTACAATGAGCAGTTCTTC. Protein product: CASSVDGRAYNEQFF.

The V gene is TRBV27, the J gene TRBJ1-2, with TRBD1 matching over 9 bases. After removal of 0 bases from V and 2 bases from J, the junction contained 4 bases not matched to a gene. Germline values: CDR1 MNHEY, CDR2 SMNVEV (reference sequence). This CDR3 region has 16 residues. The CDR3 spells CASSLSKTGGNYGYTF. CDR3 in DNA: TGTGCCAGCAGTTTATCTAAGACAGGGGGGAACTATGGCTACACCTTC.

Worth noting for this clone: A read error may account for a junction end that differs from germline. The V and J genes are TRBV6-5 and TRBJ1-2; tentative D call: TRBD1 (6 bases). Germline CDR1 and CDR2: MNHEY and SVGAGI. The CDR3 totals 11 residues. The CDR3 DNA reads as TGTGCCAGCAGCCGCGAAACAAACAGGGTCTTC. Its protein product is CASSRETNRVF.